A single sample is the source of the 25 T cell receptor beta chains below, sequenced in a study of T cells in Graves' hyperthyroidism and ophthalmopathy. Template material for amplifying TCR beta CDR3 regions consisted of RNA transcripts. Carried out on the TCR CDR3, a first-round RT-PCR used the HTBI primer set. TCRdb passed the multiplex PCR reads through MiXCR, listing each CDR3 protein once. Found here are roughly 420,000 distinct CDR3 sequences, roughly an eighth of them singletons; the top ten hold about 5%. The specimen sequenced was blood. These receptors came from a woman between 18 and 30 years old with Graves' hyperthyroidism.

In this sample, this clonotype turned up many times. The chain joins TRBV30 to TRBJ1-5; the D gene is possibly TRBD1 (6 bases). CDR1 is GTSNPN, CDR2 SVGIG, per germline (reference sequence). Trimming took off 0 bases at V and 2 bases at J, with 11 bases between the two ends. This CDR3 is 15 amino acids long. Written as DNA, the CDR3 is TGTGCCTGGAGTGTTGGGGGGCGCGGCAATCAGCCCCAGCATTTT. Protein sequence: CAWSVGGRGNQPQHF.

The chain combines TRBV9 with TRBJ2-5; TRBD1 is a possible D gene (5 bases). Germline V gives CDR1 SGDLS, CDR2 YYNGEE. There are 14 residues in the CDR3. Between the trimmed V and J ends, which lost 1 base and 3 bases, there was a span of 10 bases. In nucleotides, the CDR3 is TGTGCCAGCAGCGTAACACCAGGGAAAGAGACCCAGTACTTC. This encodes CASSVTPGKETQYF.

This clonotype showed up many times. This sequence joins TRBV27 and TRBJ1-6, with D perhaps TRBD1 (5 bases). Between the trimmed V and J ends, which lost 8 bases and 6 bases, there was a span of 17 bases. CDR3 length: 15 residues. CDR1 and CDR2 from the germline V gene are MNHEY and SMNVEV (reference sequence). Here the CDR3 DNA reads TGTGCCAGCCAGGGCAGCGCGAGGGGTAATTCACCCCTCCACTTT. It encodes CASQGSARGNSPLHF.

The chain uses TRBV2 and TRBJ2-1, with 11 bases fitting TRBD2. Germline trimming cut 4 bases from V and 3 bases from J; bases unmatched to any gene: 5. CDR1 SNHLY and CDR2 FYNNEI come from the germline V gene. The CDR3 consists of 16 residues. CDR3 loop: CASSVGTSGVYNEQFF. The CDR3 nucleotides are TGTGCCAGCAGTGTTGGGACTAGCGGAGTCTACAATGAGCAGTTCTTC.

The rearrangement joins TRBV10-3 to TRBJ1-2; TRBD1 is a possible D gene (6 bases). Deletions cut 6 bases from V and 0 bases from J, with 8 bases between. The CDR3 has 13 amino acids. CDR1 is ENHRY and CDR2 is SYGVKD in the germline V gene. The CDR3 loop reads CAIRDSTNYGYTF. The CDR3 region has the DNA TGTGCCATCAGGGACAGTACTAACTATGGCTACACCTTC.

This clonotype was seen only a few times. The chain combines TRBV27 with TRBJ1-1; D unresolved. The CDR3 is 14 residues long. Trimming shortened V by 5 bases and J by 0 bases, and 10 bases separated the two germline ends. The V gene's germline CDR1 is MNHEY and CDR2 SMNVEV (reference sequence). The CDR3 loop reads CASSLQYLNTEAFF. The CDR3 nucleotides are TGTGCCAGCAGTCTACAGTACCTGAACACTGAAGCTTTCTTT.

This clonotype was counted ten times or more. One junction end does not reproduce the germline sequence, and a read error may be involved. V is TRBV19 and J is TRBJ2-1; perhaps TRBD1 as D (6 bases). The CDR3 extends over 13 amino acids. Germline V CDR1 and CDR2: LNHDA, SQIVND (reference sequence). The CDR3 DNA reads TGTGCCAGTAGTATCGACAGGTACAGTGAGCAGTTCTTC. Protein product: CASSIDRYSEQFF.

This clonotype was seen ten or more times. The V call is TRBV7-2, the J call TRBJ1-2; D unclear. The CDR3 consists of 14 residues. Per the germline V gene, CDR1 is SGHTA and CDR2 is FQGNSA. The V and J ends lost 1 base and 4 bases respectively, with 10 bases between them. DNA of the CDR3: TGTGCCAGCAGCTTAGAAGGTGGCGGCTATGGCTACACCTTC. It specifies CASSLEGGGYGYTF.

This rearrangement joins TRBV4-3 to TRBJ2-2; 8 bases match TRBD1. CDR3 length equals 16 residues. Trimming took 4 bases from V and 5 from J; bases not matched to a gene: 9. Germline assignment: CDR1 LGHNA and CDR2 YSLEER. CDR3 loop: CASSLFGQGWTGELFF. CDR3 nucleotide sequence: TGCGCCAGCAGCCTGTTCGGACAGGGATGGACCGGGGAGCTGTTTTTT.

A word on this clonotype: Possible read error: a much larger clone is one base away. The CDR3 DNA reads TGTGCCAGCAGCTTGGCCGGGCGGGGTGGCTATGGCTACGCCTTC. As protein: CASSLAGRGGYGYAF. The rearrangement joins TRBV5-5 to TRBJ1-2; D uncertain. Germline CDR1 SGHKS, CDR2 YYEKEE (reference sequence). The CDR3 sequence is 15 residues long.

CDR3 sequence: CASSLQYRGGPNEKLFF. The CDR3 coding sequence is TGCGCCAGCAGCTTGCAATACAGGGGCGGACCTAATGAAAAACTGTTTTTT. J is TRBJ1-4 and V is TRBV5-1; 7 nucleotides line up with TRBD1. This CDR3 is 17 amino acids long. V was pared by 1 base and J by 3 bases, with 9 bases of the junction left unmatched. Germline loops: CDR1 SGHRS, CDR2 YFSETQ.

This clonotype was seen more than once but under ten times. V is TRBV30 and J is TRBJ1-1, with unresolved D. The CDR3 sequence is 14 residues long. The ends were cut back, 1 base at V and 4 bases at J, with 13 bases in the middle. Germline V gene sequence: CDR1 GTSNPN, CDR2 SVGIG (reference sequence). CDR3 amino acids: CAWSGPGIGTEAFF. CDR3 coding DNA: TGTGCCTGGAGTGGACCGGGAATCGGCACTGAAGCTTTCTTT.

This clonotype occurred many times. This chain links TRBV30 with TRBJ2-7, with D possibly TRBD1 on 6 matching bases. This CDR3 has 14 residues. V shed 0 bases and J shed 2 bases, with 11 bases lying between them. Germline lookup yields CDR1 GTSNPN and CDR2 SVGIG (reference sequence). CDR3 sequence: CAWSVVAGAYEQYF. CDR3 DNA: TGTGCCTGGAGTGTGGTGGCAGGGGCCTACGAGCAGTACTTC.

This clonotype came up many times. This chain connects TRBV12-3 or TRBV12-4 to TRBJ2-3; 11 nucleotides line up with TRBD1. The trim removed 2 bases at V and 5 bases at J, leaving 3 bases unmatched. The CDR3 runs 15 residues. CDR3 DNA: TGTGCCAGCAGTTTATGGACAGGGGGCGTAGATACGCAGTATTTT. Protein: CASSLWTGGVDTQYF.

This clonotype occurred many times. The V and J genes are TRBV20-1 and TRBJ2-3; 10 positions match TRBD2. The CDR3 spans 14 residues. V gave up 6 bases and J gave up 7 bases; unmatched junction bases: 10. Germline V CDR1 and CDR2: DFQATT, SNEGSKA (reference sequence). CDR3 in DNA: TGCAGTGCCATTCCCGGGACTAGCGAGAATACGCAGTATTTT. It specifies CSAIPGTSENTQYF.

The rearrangement uses TRBV11-2 and TRBJ2-1; 9 bases fit TRBD2. Trimming removed 1 base from V and 7 bases from J; junction bases left unmatched: 5. This CDR3 comprises 15 residues. The germline V gene has CDR1 SGHAT and CDR2 FQNNGV. The DNA for the CDR3 is TGTGCCAGCAGCTTAGTATTCCTAGCGGGAAATGAGCAGTTCTTC. Translation: CASSLVFLAGNEQFF. Supplemented by reference TRBV11-2 and TRBJ2-1, the full variable domain reads EAGVAQSPRYKIIEKRQSVAFWCNPISGHATLYWYQQILGQGPKLLIQFQNNGVVDDSQLPKDRFSAERLKGVDSTLKIQPAKLEDSAVYLCASSLVFLAGNEQFFGPGTRLTVL.

This clonotype was detected ten times or more. The V call is TRBV6-2 or TRBV6-3, the J call TRBJ2-5; possibly TRBD2 for D (5 bases). Germline V gene data show CDR1 as MNHEY and CDR2 as SVGEGT. The CDR3 consists of 11 residues. This CDR3 is CGTGNQETQYF. The CDR3 coding sequence is TGTGGGACGGGAAACCAAGAGACCCAGTACTTC.

The gene calls are TRBV18 and TRBJ1-1; no definite D call. Deletions cut 3 bases from V and 5 bases from J, with 19 bases between. The CDR3 runs 16 residues. Germline V lookup: CDR1 KGHSH, CDR2 LQKENI. The DNA for the CDR3 is TGTGCCAGCTCACCGGGCGTACAGCAAGGAACGACTGAAGCTTTCTTT. Amino acids: CASSPGVQQGTTEAFF.

V usage is TRBV12-3 or TRBV12-4 and J usage is TRBJ2-7, with 9 bases lining up with TRBD1. The CDR3 sequence is 16 residues long. After removal of 4 bases from V and 4 bases from J, the junction contained 11 bases not matched to a gene. This CDR3 reads CASSYDNRGPPYEQYF. For the CDR3, the DNA is TGTGCCAGCAGTTACGACAACAGGGGGCCCCCATACGAGCAGTACTTC.

In this sample, this clonotype turned up a few times. This sequence joins TRBV4-3 and TRBJ2-1; 10 bases align to TRBD1. The CDR3 length is 16 residues. Germline CDR1 and CDR2: LGHNA and YSLEER. The junction had 10 bases not matched to a gene; V was cut back by 1 base and J by 10 bases. This CDR3 is CASSQVGDRGQGEQFF. The DNA for the CDR3 is TGCGCCAGCAGCCAAGTTGGAGACAGGGGGCAAGGGGAGCAGTTCTTC.

This clonotype has ten or more counts. The V gene is TRBV30, the J gene TRBJ2-3; 9 bases fit TRBD2. The trim removed 1 base at V and 5 bases at J, leaving 7 bases unmatched. CDR1 GTSNPN and CDR2 SVGIG come from the germline V gene (reference sequence). This CDR3 comprises 15 residues. The CDR3 region is CAWSGLAGGGDTQYF. The DNA for the CDR3 is TGTGCCTGGAGTGGTCTGGCGGGAGGGGGAGATACGCAGTATTTT. Variable domain in full (rest from reference TRBV30 and TRBJ2-3): SQTIHQWPATLVQPVGSPLSLECTVEGTSNPNLYWYRQAAGRGLQLLFYSVGIGQISSEVPQNLSASRPQDRQFILSSKKLLLSDSGFYLCAWSGLAGGGDTQYFGPGTRLTVL.

The sample holds many counts of this clonotype. The rearrangement joins TRBV7-2 to TRBJ2-7; 7 nucleotides match TRBD1. Germline CDR1 reads SGHTA; CDR2 reads FQGNSA. The trim removed 5 bases at V and 0 bases at J, leaving 7 bases unmatched. This CDR3 region has 15 residues. CDR3: CASSDRDRSSYEQYF. CDR3 sequence (DNA): TGTGCCAGCAGCGATAGGGACAGAAGCTCCTACGAGCAGTACTTC.

The rearrangement joins TRBV6-1 to TRBJ1-5, with D maybe TRBD1 (5 bases). The CDR3 is 14 amino acids. V was trimmed by 7 bases and J by 4 bases, leaving 14 bases between them. Germline lookup yields CDR1 MNHNS and CDR2 SASEGT. CDR3 in amino acids: CASNRREANQPQHF. Here the CDR3 DNA reads TGTGCCAGCAACAGGCGAGAGGCTAATCAGCCCCAGCATTTT.

This rearrangement joins TRBV2 to TRBJ1-3, with TRBD1 matching 7 bases. This CDR3 has 16 residues. Losses at the gene ends were 5 bases for V and 0 bases for J; bases not matched to a gene: 7. Germline V lookup: CDR1 SNHLY, CDR2 FYNNEI. The CDR3 loop is CASSRDRDLSGNTIYF. DNA for the CDR3: TGTGCCAGCAGTCGCGACAGGGATCTCTCTGGAAACACCATATATTTT.

This clonotype was counted many times. The chain has TRBV11-2 and TRBJ1-1; TRBD1 matches 7 bases. Germline V gene data show CDR1 as SGHAT and CDR2 as FQNNGV. The CDR3 runs to 15 residues. V lost 5 bases and J lost 2; bases outside the gene matches: 8. The CDR3: CASSALDRANTEAFF. The CDR3 region has the DNA TGTGCCAGCAGCGCCTTAGACAGGGCCAACACTGAAGCTTTCTTT.